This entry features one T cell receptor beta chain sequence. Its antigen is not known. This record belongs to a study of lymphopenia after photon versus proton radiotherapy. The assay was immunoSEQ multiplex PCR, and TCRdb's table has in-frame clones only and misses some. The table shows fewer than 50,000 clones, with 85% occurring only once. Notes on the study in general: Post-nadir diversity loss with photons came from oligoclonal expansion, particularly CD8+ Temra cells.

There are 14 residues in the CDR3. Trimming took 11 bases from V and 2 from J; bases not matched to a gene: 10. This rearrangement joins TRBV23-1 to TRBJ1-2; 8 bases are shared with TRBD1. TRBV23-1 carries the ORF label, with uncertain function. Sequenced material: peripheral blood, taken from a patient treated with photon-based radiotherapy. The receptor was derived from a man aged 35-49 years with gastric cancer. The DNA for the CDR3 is TGCGCCGCTGTACTACAGGGGGTAAACTATGGCTACACCTTC. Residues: CAAVLQGVNYGYTF.